One and the same sample provided the 9 T cell receptor beta chains below, sequenced in a study of cytotoxic CD8 clonotypes in ibrutinib-treated CLL. TCRdb keeps only in-frame clones here, not all; method: immunoSEQ multiplex PCR. The table records approximately 170,000 clones, approximately 90% of them present only once. The sequences come from PBMCs, collected at disease progression, from a patient treated with ibrutinib. The origin of the receptors is a human donor with chronic lymphocytic leukemia.

A few counts support this clone. The gene calls are TRBV20-1 and TRBJ2-5, with D unresolved. The V end was cut by 6 bases, the J end by 0 bases, with 5 bases between. Germline lookup yields CDR1 DFQATT and CDR2 SNEGSKA (reference sequence). The CDR3 is 11 amino acids. The CDR3 nucleotides read TGCAGTGCCCAGGACCAAGAGACCCAGTACTTC. Its protein is CSAQDQETQYF.

This clone has a single count. The chain combines TRBV7-6 with TRBJ1-1; the match to TRBD1 covers 8 bases. Germline V gene sequence: CDR1 SGHVS, CDR2 FNYEAQ. The J segment lost 5 bases and the V segment lost 2 bases, leaving 7 bases of the junction unmatched. The CDR3 extends over 15 amino acids. The CDR3 coding sequence is TGTGCCAGCAGCTTACCAGGGGGCGATGGGACTGAAGCTTTCTTT. It encodes CASSLPGGDGTEAFF.

The V call is TRBV1, the J call TRBJ2-5; TRBD1 is taken as the D call from the table, unchecked against the DNA. TRBV1 is deemed a pseudogene. This CDR3 is 17 amino acids long. The CDR3 DNA reads TGCACCAGCAGCCAAGATAGTACGCACAGGGGTTTCGAGACCCAGTACTTC. This translates into CTSSQDSTHRGFETQYF.

This clone has just one count. The chain is built from TRBV28 and TRBJ1-1; possible D gene TRBD1, 6 bases. Germline values: CDR1 MDHEN, CDR2 SYDVKM. Trimming stripped 5 bases from V and 0 bases from J, with 13 bases between. The CDR3 loop spans 15 amino acids. In DNA, the CDR3 is TGTGCCAGCAGTGTGAGATACAGGGTGAACACTGAAGCTTTCTTT. Translation gives CASSVRYRVNTEAFF.

In DNA form, the CDR3 reads TGCGCCAGCAGCCCACTCCCGGGCATAGTCTACAATGAGCAGTTCTTC. Its translation is CASSPLPGIVYNEQFF. This chain joins TRBV5-1 and TRBJ2-1; D remains ambiguous. Trimming took 4 bases from V and 3 from J, leaving 17 bases between them. Per germline, CDR1 SGHRS and CDR2 YFSETQ. The CDR3 runs to 16 residues.

The V and J genes are TRBV19 and TRBJ2-5; D possibly corresponds to TRBD1 (6 bases). Germline V gene sequence: CDR1 LNHDA, CDR2 SQIVND (reference sequence). The CDR3 totals 13 residues. V lost 5 bases and J 3 bases, leaving 10 bases between the germline ends. The CDR3 sequence is CASSWAGEETQYF. As DNA, the CDR3 is TGTGCCAGTAGTTGGGCAGGGGAAGAGACCCAGTACTTC.

The chain joins TRBV28 to TRBJ2-7, with D perhaps TRBD2 (5 bases). Germline CDR1 MDHEN, CDR2 SYDVKM. The CDR3 is 16 amino acids. V dropped 3 bases and J dropped 5 bases, with 20 bases sitting between them. CDR3 sequence (DNA): TGTGCCAGCAGTTTTCCGCCTGGATGGAGGACGAACGAGCAGTACTTC. Translated: CASSFPPGWRTNEQYF.

The genes are TRBV6-5 and TRBJ2-7, with 7 positions matching TRBD1. This CDR3 has 14 residues. With V trimmed by 2 bases and J by 5 bases, 6 bases remained unmatched. Germline CDR1 is MNHEY and CDR2 is SVGAGI. This CDR3 reads CASSYGQGVNEQYF. CDR3 coding DNA: TGTGCCAGCAGTTACGGGCAGGGGGTCAACGAGCAGTACTTC.

The chain carries TRBV9 and TRBJ2-3, with 8 positions matching TRBD1. V dropped 0 bases and J dropped 4; count of bases not matched to a gene: 10. Germline lookup yields CDR1 SGDLS and CDR2 YYNGEE. The CDR3 totals 17 residues. CDR3 in DNA: TGTGCCAGCAGCGTAGGACAGGGGCTAGACTTATCAGATACGCAGTATTTT. This sequence encodes CASSVGQGLDLSDTQYF.